Presented here are 26 T cell receptor beta chains from one specimen sequenced in a study of cytomegalovirus exposure and HLA in healthy donors. With 60 Vbeta and 13 Jbeta primers, the PCR was carried out. Profiled with immunoSEQ multiplex PCR; TCRdb holds only in-frame clones, not every one. The table lists 190,000 or so clones, around 86% of them singletons. The sequenced sample consisted of PBMCs. Receptors originate from a man aged 45-60 years in good health and CMV-seronegative.

The chain employs TRBV5-1 and TRBJ1-1; D unresolved. Germline V CDR1 and CDR2: SGHRS, YFSETQ. CDR3 length: 14 residues. Between the trimmed V and J ends, which lost 3 bases and 5 bases, there was a span of 14 bases. CDR3 sequence reads: CASSSGFLDTEAFF. CDR3 coding DNA: TGCGCCAGCAGCTCCGGTTTTCTTGATACTGAAGCTTTCTTT.

CDR3 residues: CASRWGQDTEAFF. The CDR3 bases are TGTGCCAGCAGGTGGGGGCAGGACACTGAAGCTTTCTTT. This chain uses TRBV6-1 with TRBJ1-1; D may be TRBD1 (6 bases). The CDR3 totals 13 residues. Germline V gene lookup returns CDR1 MNHNS and CDR2 SASEGT. Trimming left V 6 bases short and J 3 bases short, with 11 bases between.

The chain links TRBV5-1 to TRBJ2-1, with 8 bases fitting TRBD1. Germline CDR1 and CDR2: SGHRS and YFSETQ. This CDR3 contains 16 residues. V shed 1 base, J shed 2 bases, and the junction held 5 bases outside the gene matches. The CDR3 DNA is TGCGCCAGCAGCTTGATAGGACAGGGCCCCTACAATGAGCAGTTCTTC. Translation gives CASSLIGQGPYNEQFF.

In this sample, this clone turned up a few times. The rearrangement joins TRBV7-9 to TRBJ2-6, with D possibly TRBD1 on 5 matching bases. Looked up from germline, CDR1 is SEHNR and CDR2 is FQNEAQ (reference sequence). The CDR3 runs to 13 residues. The germline V and J ends were trimmed by 0 bases and 11 bases, with 8 bases remaining between them. The DNA for the CDR3 is TGTGCCAGCAGCTTAGCAGACAGTCACGTCCTGACTTTC. As protein: CASSLADSHVLTF.

The rearrangement uses TRBV7-2 and TRBJ2-5; TRBD2 aligns across 7 bases. With the DNA end fitting TRBJ2-7 better, the J assignment may be wrong. Germline CDR1 reads SGHTA; CDR2 reads FQGNSA. The CDR3 contains 14 residues. The CDR3 loop is CASSLGREAYEQYF. CDR3 nucleotide sequence: TGTGCCAGCAGCTTGGGACGGGAGGCCTACGAGCAGTACTTC.

The rearrangement uses TRBV2 and TRBJ2-2, with D hard to call. Germline V gene lookup returns CDR1 SNHLY and CDR2 FYNNEI. CDR3 length equals 16 residues. V was clipped by 3 bases and J by 7 bases, with 18 bases between them. CDR3 region: CASSEFQSASLGELFF. CDR3 DNA: TGTGCCAGCAGTGAGTTCCAGTCAGCTAGTCTCGGGGAGCTGTTTTTT.

CDR3 bases: TGTGCCGTGGGAGAGGCTAGCGTGGGGAAGCAGTTCTTC. This codes for CAVGEASVGKQFF. The gene calls are TRBV25-1 and TRBJ2-1; D might be TRBD2 (6 bases). The CDR3 is 13 residues long. Trimming shortened V by 11 bases and J by 11 bases, and 22 bases separated the two germline ends. CDR1 is MGHDK and CDR2 is SYGVNS in the germline V gene.

V gene TRBV27 combines with J gene TRBJ1-6; unclear D gene. Germline V gives CDR1 MNHEY, CDR2 SMNVEV (reference sequence). The CDR3 runs to 15 residues. The V and J ends lost 0 bases and 7 bases respectively, with 10 bases between them. The DNA of the CDR3 is TGTGCCAGCAGTTTATCGTACCAGGCCAATTCACCCCTCCACTTT. This codes for CASSLSYQANSPLHF.

V is TRBV5-6 and J is TRBJ1-6, with D perhaps matching TRBD1 (5 bases). V lost 3 bases to trimming and J lost 7 bases, with 17 bases between them. CDR3 length: 16 amino acids. Per the germline V gene, CDR1 is SGHDT and CDR2 is YYEEEE. CDR3 sequence reads: CASSSNPGVGNSPLHF. CDR3 sequence (DNA): TGTGCCAGCAGCTCCAACCCGGGGGTGGGCAATTCACCCCTCCACTTT.

The V call is TRBV29-1, the J call TRBJ2-7; 7 nucleotides align to TRBD1. The CDR3 consists of 13 residues. V lost 7 bases, J lost 7 bases, and 13 bases stayed unmatched. CDR1 is SQVTM, CDR2 ANQGSEA, per germline. The CDR3 DNA reads TGCAGCGCAGGGGGACAGTCCTGGGGGGAGCAGTACTTC. Its protein product is CSAGGQSWGEQYF.

The chain recombines TRBV5-5 with TRBJ2-5; D might be TRBD1 (5 bases). The germline gives CDR1 SGHKS, CDR2 YYEKEE (reference sequence). V lost 0 bases to trimming and J lost 1 base, with 13 bases between them. CDR3 length equals 16 residues. The CDR3 reads CASSLAAGLPQETQYF. The DNA for the CDR3 is TGTGCCAGCAGCTTGGCCGCAGGGCTACCCCAAGAGACCCAGTACTTC.

The rearrangement joins TRBV19 to TRBJ2-4; 9 nucleotides match TRBD1. This CDR3 has 17 residues. From germline, CDR1 is LNHDA and CDR2 SQIVND (reference sequence). Unmatched junction bases numbered 7, after V lost 1 base and J lost 3 bases. CDR3 nucleotide sequence: TGTGCCAGTAGTATAGGGGGACAGGGATCGGTCAAAAACATTCAGTACTTC. Translation: CASSIGGQGSVKNIQYF.

The rearrangement links TRBV11-3 to TRBJ2-3; possibly TRBD2 for D (6 bases). The CDR3 is made up of 14 amino acids. The V and J ends lost 4 bases and 3 bases respectively, with 11 bases between them. Germline assignment: CDR1 SGHNT and CDR2 YENEEA. CDR3 sequence reads: CASSSSGGTDTQYF. DNA for the CDR3: TGTGCCAGCAGCTCGAGCGGAGGGACAGATACGCAGTATTTT.

This chain joins TRBV11-2 and TRBJ1-6; D gene uncertain. Germline loops: CDR1 SGHAT, CDR2 FQNNGV. V was clipped by 0 bases and J by 16 bases, with 10 bases between them. The length of the CDR3 is 12 residues. The CDR3 is CASSLENQVLHF. CDR3 in DNA: TGTGCCAGCAGCTTAGAGAATCAGGTTCTCCACTTT.

The rearrangement uses TRBV19 and TRBJ2-3; TRBD1 aligns across 11 bases. With V trimmed by 5 bases and J by 1 base, 5 bases remained unmatched. Per the germline V gene, CDR1 is LNHDA and CDR2 is SQIVND (reference sequence). The CDR3 loop spans 16 amino acids. The CDR3 DNA reads TGTGCCAGTAGTCTTGGACAGGGGGCAGGCACAGATACGCAGTATTTT. Amino acids: CASSLGQGAGTDTQYF.

The chain is built from TRBV27 and TRBJ1-6, with a possible D match to TRBD1 (6 bases). CDR1 and CDR2 (germline): MNHEY, SMNVEV (reference sequence). The CDR3 totals 14 residues. The germline V and J ends were trimmed by 4 bases and 7 bases, with 11 bases remaining between them. The CDR3 nucleotides read TGTGCCAGCAGTTCTGGACAGCGGAATTCACCCCTCCACTTT. This encodes CASSSGQRNSPLHF.

The gene calls are TRBV2 and TRBJ2-3; D is possibly TRBD1 (6 bases). Trimming stripped 7 bases from V and 2 bases from J, with 16 bases between. This CDR3 spans 15 amino acids. Germline V gene sequence: CDR1 SNHLY, CDR2 FYNNEI. The CDR3 nucleotides read TGTGCCAGCACGGTGGACAGACAGTACACAGATACGCAGTATTTT. It yields the protein CASTVDRQYTDTQYF.

This clone is a singleton in its sample. V gene TRBV7-2 combines with J gene TRBJ2-7; 8 nucleotides line up with TRBD2. Trimming removed 4 bases from V and 0 bases from J; junction bases left unmatched: 8. CDR3 length: 16 amino acids. Per the germline V gene, CDR1 is SGHTA and CDR2 is FQGNSA. The CDR3, as DNA: TGTGCCAGCAGCTCCCGGGGGGGGCGGGGCTCCTACGAGCAGTACTTC. Protein product: CASSSRGGRGSYEQYF.

The chain carries TRBV4-2 and TRBJ2-3; 7 bases map to TRBD2. CDR1 LGHNA and CDR2 YNFKEQ come from the germline V gene. J gave up 2 bases and V 4 bases, and 9 bases lay outside the gene matches. The CDR3 contains 16 residues. CDR3 protein: CASSRKRGEYTDTQYF. CDR3 nucleotide sequence: TGTGCCAGCAGCCGGAAACGGGGGGAATACACAGATACGCAGTATTTT.

The chain is built from TRBV6-6 and TRBJ2-5; 7 bases are a match to TRBD1. The CDR3 length is 15 residues. With V trimmed by 6 bases and J by 5 bases, 12 bases remained unmatched. Looked up from germline, CDR1 is MNHNY and CDR2 is SVGAGI (reference sequence). The CDR3 loop reads CASRDQGGSRETQYF. In DNA form, the CDR3 reads TGTGCCAGCAGAGACCAAGGGGGCTCAAGGGAGACCCAGTACTTC.

This clone occurred once. V usage is TRBV7-8 and J usage is TRBJ1-4; the match to TRBD1 covers 11 bases. The V and J ends lost 4 bases and 2 bases, in that order; junction bases with no gene match: 6. CDR3 length equals 17 residues. Germline V gene sequence: CDR1 SGHVS, CDR2 FQNEAQ. DNA for the CDR3: TGTGCCAGCAGCTCCTGGGACAGGGGGACGACTAATGAAAAACTGTTTTTT. This codes for CASSSWDRGTTNEKLFF.

The genes are TRBV30 and TRBJ2-7, with 10 bases matching TRBD1. Unmatched junction bases numbered 11, after V lost 3 bases and J lost 0 bases. Germline V CDR1 and CDR2: GTSNPN, SVGIG (reference sequence). The CDR3 runs to 17 residues. The CDR3 bases are TGTGCCTGGAGCCGGGACAGGGGCCCCGGGAGCTCCTACGAGCAGTACTTC. Amino acid sequence: CAWSRDRGPGSSYEQYF.

The chain recombines TRBV4-3 with TRBJ1-5; 7 bases map to TRBD1. Germline CDR1 LGHNA, CDR2 YSLEER. The CDR3 loop spans 15 amino acids. Trimming removed 4 bases from V and 1 base from J; junction bases left unmatched: 4. In nucleotides, the CDR3 is TGCGCCAGCAGCCGACAGGGTGGGAGCAATCAGCCCCAGCATTTT. Translated: CASSRQGGSNQPQHF.

This clone came up once. The V call is TRBV5-1, the J call TRBJ2-2; tentative D call: TRBD2 (6 bases). Germline CDR1 SGHRS, CDR2 YFSETQ. Trimming removed 4 bases from V and 1 base from J, with 11 bases in between. This CDR3 has 15 residues. The CDR3 spells CASSPTRGNTGELFF. Written as DNA, the CDR3 is TGCGCCAGCAGCCCCACGCGGGGGAACACCGGGGAGCTGTTTTTT.

This CDR3 reads CAWDGQGWRGYTF. CDR3 DNA: TGTGCCTGGGATGGACAGGGGTGGCGTGGCTACACCTTC. The chain combines TRBV30 with TRBJ1-2; 9 bases are shared with TRBD1. V lost 5 bases to trimming and J lost 7 bases; unmatched junction nucleotides: 8. Per germline, CDR1 GTSNPN and CDR2 SVGIG (reference sequence). The CDR3 consists of 13 residues. The variable domain in full, completed from reference TRBV30 and TRBJ1-2, reads SQTIHQWPATLVQPVGSPLSLECTVEGTSNPNLYWYRQAAGRGLQLLFYSVGIGQISSEVPQNLSASRPQDRQFILSSKKLLLSDSGFYLCAWDGQGWRGYTFGSGTRLTVV.

The chain carries TRBV5-1 and TRBJ2-7; D is possibly TRBD2 (5 bases). Germline V CDR1 and CDR2: SGHRS, YFSETQ. V lost 0 bases and J 1 base, leaving 11 bases between the germline ends. The CDR3 has 15 residues. The CDR3 nucleotides are TGCGCCAGCAGCTTGGTCCGGGGAACATCCTACGAGCAGTACTTC. Its translation is CASSLVRGTSYEQYF.